This T cell receptor beta chain was sequenced for a study of relationships among human T cell subsets (dated 2010 in TCRdb). With respect to the entire study: Eight distinct blood T cell populations were sequenced: pan T, CD8 cytotoxic, regulatory, Th1, Th2, naive plus transitional, activated and memory cells. The full study reports these points: A CD4+CD8+ double-positive population could not be excluded by the bead-based sorting. V, D and J usage, CDR3 length and N-nucleotide additions showed no statistically significant differences among the seven subsets. Substantial CDR3 sharing among Th1, Th2 and regulatory T cells was interpreted as suggesting stochastic cell fate choices. Over 60% of CD8+ cytotoxic sequences belonged to clones with over 100 reads, whereas regulatory and Th2 subsets showed few such clones.

Library method: multiplex PCR. The sequencing machine was a 454 GS FLX. TCR alpha and beta CDR3 regions were amplified from mRNA by semiquantitative ARM-PCR. In ARM-PCR, tagged nested gene-specific primers were applied first, and communal superprimers then carried out the exponential amplification. Nested primers were removed by exonuclease before the second amplification round on first-round PCR products. Sequencing of the amplicons was performed on the 454 platform, which allows millions of DNA fragments to be sequenced rapidly without cloning bias. A read was counted as effective if the read could be mapped to both V and J germline segments. The authors' analysis ran thus. IRmap was used to assign reads to germline V, D and J segments, and IRmap relies on pyromap, a Smith-Waterman modification adapted to 454 sequencing errors. D-beta assignments were filtered with cutoffs set at the 99th percentile of alignment scores obtained from simulated random sequences. CDR3 was defined as the amino acids between the conserved V-segment Y[YFLI]C motif and the J-segment [FW]GXGT motif. A compound Poisson process model, previously applied to large-scale EST data, was used to estimate repertoire diversity. A procedure for detecting cross-contamination was used to argue that sample contamination was not the source of the shared CDR3s. The raw public data were reprocessed by TCRdb itself: fastp quality trimming at Q25, MiXCR clonotype calling, in-frame beta chains only. When rows share a CDR3 protein, they turn into one entry using the most common DNA and genes. TCRdb's processing, not the study's, gives the V and J calls here. The sample table shows under 15,000 distinct CDR3 sequences, and approximately 60% are seen once. The top ten constitute 2% to 2.5% of the sample.

As to this clonotype: Its antigen is unknown. No much larger clonotype is one base removed from it; base qualities were not supplied.

The germline V gene (reference sequence) provides CDR1 PRHDT and CDR2 FYEKMQ. The trim is 5 bases for V and 5 bases for J, with a gap of 10 bases between the germline ends. The CDR3 contains 14 residues, cysteine and phenylalanine counted. CDR3 DNA only is kept here, 42 bases in frame from base 1. CD4+CD25+ regulatory T cells were selected from positively selected CD4+ cells using anti-CD25 beads. To isolate the T cell subsets, Miltenyi superparamagnetic beads coated with subset-specific monoclonal antibodies were used. Every T cell population came from peripheral blood. Mononuclear cells were obtained from whole blood by Ficoll separation, and monocytes were then depleted with anti-CD14 microbeads. The isolated cell populations were resuspended in RNAprotect reagent immediately.

This chain joins TRBV13 to TRBJ1-6, with no D gene named confidently. The TCR was taken from a man in his forties or fifties in good health. The sequenced material came from Tregs sorted from blood. The DNA sequence is TGTGCCAGCAGCCCCCGGGGTAATAATTCACCCCTCCACTTT. The encoded protein is CASSPRGNNSPLHF.